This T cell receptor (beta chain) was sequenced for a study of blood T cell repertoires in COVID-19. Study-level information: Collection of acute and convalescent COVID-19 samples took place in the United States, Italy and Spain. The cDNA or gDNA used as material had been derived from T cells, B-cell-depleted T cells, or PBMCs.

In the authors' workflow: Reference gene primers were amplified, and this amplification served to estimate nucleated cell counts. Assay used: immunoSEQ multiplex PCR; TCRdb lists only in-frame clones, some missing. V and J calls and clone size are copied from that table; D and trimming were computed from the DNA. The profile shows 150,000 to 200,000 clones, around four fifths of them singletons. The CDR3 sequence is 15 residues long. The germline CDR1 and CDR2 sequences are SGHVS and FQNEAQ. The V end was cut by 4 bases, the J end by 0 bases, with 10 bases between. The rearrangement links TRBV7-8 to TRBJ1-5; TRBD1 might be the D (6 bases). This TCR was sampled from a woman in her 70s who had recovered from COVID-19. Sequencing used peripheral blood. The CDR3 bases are TGTGCCAGCAGCTCTGGACAGATTAGCAATCAGCCCCAGCATTTT. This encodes CASSSGQISNQPQHF.